This T cell receptor beta chain originates from a study of blood T cell repertoires in COVID-19. Study details: Whether acute or convalescent, the COVID-19 samples came from the United States, Italy and Spain. Sources were T cells, B-cell-depleted T cells, or PBMCs; the material itself was cDNA or gDNA.

As originally analysed: Reference gene primer amplification gave estimated nucleated cell counts. The assay was immunoSEQ multiplex PCR, and TCRdb's table has in-frame clones only and misses some. Clonal size and the V and J genes are those of that table, whereas D and trimming came from the DNA. This sample has about 250,000 clones, with approximately 85% found just once. This clone was seen more than once but under ten times. Other nucleotide sequences from this sample produce the same CDR3. The germline V gene has CDR1 SNHLY and CDR2 FYNNEI. With 2 bases clipped from V and 7 bases from J, the junction kept 3 bases outside the gene matches. This CDR3 is built from 15 residues. Those enrolled in Seattle joined during active infection and were followed longitudinally afterward.

Sequenced sample: peripheral blood. This chain links TRBV2 with TRBJ1-6, with 9 bases that match TRBD1. The receptor comes from a woman older than 75 with COVID-19, enrolled during active disease. The CDR3 DNA is TGTGCCAGCAGTGAAACCGGACAGGGGAATTCACCCCTCCACTTT. Encoded protein: CASSETGQGNSPLHF.